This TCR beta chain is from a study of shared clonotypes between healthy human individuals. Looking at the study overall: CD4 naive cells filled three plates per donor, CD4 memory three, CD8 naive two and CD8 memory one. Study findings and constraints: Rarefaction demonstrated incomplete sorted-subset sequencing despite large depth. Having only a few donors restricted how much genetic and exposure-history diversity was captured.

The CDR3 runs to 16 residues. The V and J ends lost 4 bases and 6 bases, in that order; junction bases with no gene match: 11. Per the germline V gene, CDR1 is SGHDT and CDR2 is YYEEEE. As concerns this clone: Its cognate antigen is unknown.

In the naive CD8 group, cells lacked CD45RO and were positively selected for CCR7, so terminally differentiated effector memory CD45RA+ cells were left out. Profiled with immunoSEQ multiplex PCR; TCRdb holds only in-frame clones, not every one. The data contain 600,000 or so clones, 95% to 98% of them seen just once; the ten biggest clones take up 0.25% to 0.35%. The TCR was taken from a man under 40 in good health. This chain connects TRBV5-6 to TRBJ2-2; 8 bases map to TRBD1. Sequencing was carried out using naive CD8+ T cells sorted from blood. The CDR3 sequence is CASSGVRGLSPGELFF. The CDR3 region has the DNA TGTGCCAGCAGCGGTGTCAGGGGGCTAAGCCCCGGGGAGCTGTTTTTT. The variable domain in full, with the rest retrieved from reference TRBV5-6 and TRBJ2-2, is DAGVTQSPTHLIKTRGQQVTLRCSPKSGHDTVSWYQQALGQGPQFIFQYYEEEERQRGNFPDRFSGHQFPNYSSELNVNALLLGDSALYLCASSGVRGLSPGELFFGEGSRLTVL.